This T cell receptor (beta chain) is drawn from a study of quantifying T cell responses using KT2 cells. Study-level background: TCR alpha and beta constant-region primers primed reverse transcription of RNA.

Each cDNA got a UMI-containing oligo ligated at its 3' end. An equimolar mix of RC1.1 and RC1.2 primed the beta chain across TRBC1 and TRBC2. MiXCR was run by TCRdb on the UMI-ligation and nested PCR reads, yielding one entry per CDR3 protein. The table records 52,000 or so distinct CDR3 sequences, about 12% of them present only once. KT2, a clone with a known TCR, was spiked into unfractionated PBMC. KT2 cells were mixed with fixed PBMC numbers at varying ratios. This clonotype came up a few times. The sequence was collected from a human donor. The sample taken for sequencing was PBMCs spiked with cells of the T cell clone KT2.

In DNA, the CDR3 is TGTGCCAGCAGCTTAGTTTATCGGTCCGGGGGGAATGAGCAGTTCTTC. It codes for CASSLVYRSGGNEQFF. V usage is TRBV7-8 and J usage is TRBJ2-1, with 7 bases fitting TRBD2. Germline assignment: CDR1 SGHVS and CDR2 FQNEAQ. The junction had 10 bases not matched to a gene; V was cut back by 1 base and J by 7 bases. This CDR3 spans 16 amino acids.